The 22 T cell receptor beta chains below all came from one sample that was sequenced in a study of Graves' ophthalmopathy and Graves' hyperthyroidism. Amplified material comprised TCR beta CDR3 regions derived from RNA transcripts. In the first round, RT-PCR was carried out with HTBI primers, and a multiplex PCR formed the second round. TCRdb reprocessed the multiplex PCR reads via MiXCR and lists one record per CDR3 protein. The table includes 450,000 to 600,000 distinct CDR3 sequences, approximately 35% detected once. Sequencing was done on a sample of peripheral blood or thyroid tissue (not recorded which). The receptors shown here come from an adult man with Graves' hyperthyroidism.

This chain joins TRBV29-1 and TRBJ2-7, with D perhaps assigned TRBD1 or TRBD2 (6 bases each). The ends were cut back, 8 bases at V and 2 bases at J, with 10 bases in the middle. This CDR3 contains 11 residues. CDR1 SQVTM and CDR2 ANQGSEA come from the germline V gene. CDR3 amino acids: CSTRGAYEQYF. In DNA form, the CDR3 reads TGCAGCACTAGGGGGGCCTACGAGCAGTACTTC.

This sequence joins TRBV10-3 and TRBJ2-7; 11 bases match TRBD1. This CDR3 has 16 amino acids. Germline V gene data show CDR1 as ENHRY and CDR2 as SYGVKD. J gave up 6 bases and V 3 bases, and 10 bases lay outside the gene matches. CDR3 protein: CAISDAPRTGGFEQYF. In nucleotides, the CDR3 is TGTGCCATCAGTGATGCTCCTAGGACAGGGGGCTTCGAGCAGTACTTC.

Regarding this clonotype: Because the CDR3 is missing its conserved closing phenylalanine or tryptophan, this is likely a read error. This chain links TRBV10-3 with TRBJ2-5; the D is unclear. Germline CDR1 and CDR2: ENHRY and SYGVKD. This CDR3 has 14 residues. Written as DNA, the CDR3 is TGTGCCAGCAGTTACCCCCAGTCCCAAGAGACCCAGTACCTC. Translation gives CASSYPQSQETQYL.

This clonotype was detected many times. The chain couples TRBV2 to TRBJ1-1; D remains unclear. The CDR3 totals 13 residues. Germline-derived CDR1 and CDR2 are SNHLY and FYNNEI. V lost 2 bases, J lost 1 base, and 5 bases lay in between. In nucleotides, the CDR3 is TGTGCCAGCAGTGAACAGAGGAACACTGAAGCTTTCTTT. This translates into CASSEQRNTEAFF.

The chain is built from TRBV2 and TRBJ2-5; D ambiguous. V was cut by 4 bases and J by 4 bases, with 13 bases left in between. The length of the CDR3 is 14 residues. Per the germline V gene, CDR1 is SNHLY and CDR2 is FYNNEI. The CDR3 here is CASSAGFVRETQYF. In nucleotides, the CDR3 is TGTGCCAGCAGTGCCGGGTTTGTTCGAGAGACCCAGTACTTC.

In this sample, this clonotype turned up once. The chain joins TRBV7-9 to TRBJ1-3; 10 bases agree with TRBD1. V was pared by 0 bases and J by 3 bases, with 11 bases of the junction left unmatched. Germline V CDR1 and CDR2: SEHNR, FQNEAQ (reference sequence). The CDR3 runs to 19 residues. The CDR3 DNA reads as TGTGCCAGCAGCTTAGCCCGCCATCTGACAGGGGGCAGTGGAAACACCATATATTTT. It encodes CASSLARHLTGGSGNTIYF.

Remarks on this clonotype: At one end the junction does not follow the germline gene, possibly because of a read error. This chain joins TRBV7-2 and TRBJ2-1; 9 bases agree with TRBD1. The CDR3 sequence is 16 residues long. Germline values: CDR1 SGHTA, CDR2 FQGNSA. The CDR3 DNA reads as TGCGCCAGCAGCTTGCTCCAGGGACAGGGTAGCGATGAGCAGTTCTTC. It codes for CASSLLQGQGSDEQFF. Complete variable domain (other parts from reference TRBV7-2 and TRBJ2-1): GAGVSQSPSNKVTEKGKDVELRCDPISGHTALYWYRQSLGQGLEFLIYFQGNSAPDKSGLPSDRFSAERTGGSVSTLTIQRTQQEDSAVYLCASSLLQGQGSDEQFFGPGTRLTVL.

Remarks on this clonotype: The junction shows a germline mismatch at one end, possibly a read error. This chain joins TRBV10-3 and TRBJ2-7; 12 bases align to TRBD1. CDR1 is ENHRY, CDR2 SYGVKD, per germline. The CDR3 consists of 15 residues. The CDR3 loop is CASSNGGQGANEQYF. As DNA, the CDR3 is TGTGCCAGCAGTAACGGGGGACAGGGGGCCAACGAGCAGTACTTC.

The J gene is TRBJ1-2, the V gene TRBV2; no firm D call. The V gene lost 6 bases and the J gene lost 4 bases, with 9 bases spanning the gap. Germline CDR1 and CDR2: SNHLY and FYNNEI. The CDR3 contains 12 residues. The CDR3 DNA is TGTGCCAGCAGACAAGGACTCTATGGCTACACCTTC. This sequence encodes CASRQGLYGYTF.

This clonotype has just a few counts. Possible read error: a much larger clone is one base away. The conserved phenylalanine or tryptophan is not found at the CDR3 terminus, so this likely reflects a read error. This chain connects TRBV7-8 to TRBJ1-6; D gene unclear. Trimming took 4 bases from V and 9 from J, leaving 16 bases between them. CDR1 is SGHVS and CDR2 is FQNEAQ in the germline V gene. This CDR3 spans 15 amino acids. The CDR3 DNA follows: TGTGCCAGCAGCTCATTGCCAGGTTTTGGTTCACCCCTCCACCTT. Translated: CASSSLPGFGSPLHL.

This chain links TRBV7-9 with TRBJ1-2; TRBD1 matches at 9 bases. The germline gives CDR1 SEHNR, CDR2 FQNEAQ (reference sequence). This CDR3 region has 15 residues. The ends lost 3 bases at V and 8 bases at J; junction bases unmatched: 10. This chain's CDR3 is CASSFTGGQGFGYTF. Written as DNA, the CDR3 is TGTGCCAGCAGCTTCACGGGAGGACAGGGGTTCGGCTACACCTTC.

This CDR3 reads CASYHPTGGITEAFF. CDR3 DNA sequence: TGTGCCAGCTACCATCCGACAGGGGGTATCACTGAAGCTTTCTTT. The chain links TRBV2 to TRBJ1-1; 9 nucleotides agree with TRBD1. Germline CDR1 and CDR2: SNHLY and FYNNEI. This CDR3 region has 15 residues. Trimming took 8 bases from V and 4 from J; bases not matched to a gene: 11.

This chain uses TRBV2 with TRBJ2-7, with a possible D match to TRBD2 (6 bases). This CDR3 region has 14 residues. Trimming removed 6 bases at V and 7 bases at J, with 19 bases between. Germline V gives CDR1 SNHLY, CDR2 FYNNEI. The CDR3 DNA reads as TGTGCCAGCAGCCGGACCGGGAGTCCGAAAGAGCAGTACTTC. Its protein product is CASSRTGSPKEQYF.

This clonotype was picked up a small number of times. This sequence may be a read error, since a much larger clone differs from it by one base. The rearrangement joins TRBV10-3 to TRBJ1-2; 7 bases line up with TRBD1. The CDR3 contains 14 residues. Germline V gene data show CDR1 as ENHRY and CDR2 as SYGVKD. With 3 bases clipped from V and 7 bases from J, the junction kept 8 bases outside the gene matches. The CDR3 nucleotides read TGTGCCATCAGTGAAGCGCTCGGGGACAGTGGCTACACCTTC. It codes for CAISEALGDSGYTF.

The V gene is TRBV6-5, the J gene TRBJ2-5, with TRBD2 as a possible D gene (5 bases). Germline V gene data show CDR1 as MNHEY and CDR2 as SVGAGI. V lost 7 bases, J lost 3 bases, and 9 bases lay in between. The CDR3 loop spans 12 amino acids. The CDR3 region has the DNA TGTGCCAGCATGACTAATAAAGAGACCCAGTACTTC. Its translation is CASMTNKETQYF.

A remark on this clonotype: Relative to the germline gene, one junction end is altered; a read error may explain this. This rearrangement joins TRBV10-3 to TRBJ1-1, with 8 bases lining up with TRBD1. This CDR3 is 12 amino acids long. Per germline, CDR1 ENHRY and CDR2 SYGVKD. CDR3 in amino acids: CASSDGTGRAFF. The CDR3 coding sequence is TGTGCCAGCAGTGATGGGACAGGTAGGGCTTTCTTT.

As for this clonotype: A much larger clone lies one base from this, so it may be a read error. It is likely a read error, because the conserved phenylalanine at the end of the CDR3 is missing. The DNA is left out, because the CDR3 cannot be placed on it with certainty; the CDR3 is given as TCRdb lists it. This rearrangement joins TRBV7-9 to TRBJ1-1; TRBD1, as called in the table, went unchecked against the DNA. Germline CDR1 and CDR2: SEHNR and FQNEAQ (reference sequence). The CDR3 numbers 10 amino acids, ends counted. CDR3 loop: CASSSTVGLS.

The chain is built from TRBV10-3 and TRBJ2-5; TRBD2 is a possible D gene (5 bases). V lost 8 bases to trimming and J lost 12 bases, with 13 bases between them. Germline assignment: CDR1 ENHRY and CDR2 SYGVKD. This CDR3 spans 10 amino acids. The CDR3 reads CAIPILGEYF. The CDR3 bases are TGTGCCATCCCCATCCTCGGGGAGTACTTC.

The V and J genes are TRBV29-1 and TRBJ1-2; 7 positions match TRBD1. This CDR3 has 12 amino acids. J gave up 4 bases and V 6 bases, and 5 bases lay outside the gene matches. Germline assignment: CDR1 SQVTM and CDR2 ANQGSEA. The CDR3 DNA follows: TGCAGCGTGCGGGGACAGCGCTATGGCTACACCTTC. Translating it yields CSVRGQRYGYTF.

This clonotype came up a few times. The chain recombines TRBV29-1 with TRBJ1-2; tentatively, D is TRBD1 (6 bases). There are 14 residues in the CDR3. Germline assignment: CDR1 SQVTM and CDR2 ANQGSEA. Trimming stripped 0 bases from V and 6 bases from J, with 14 bases between. The CDR3 region has the DNA TGCAGCGTTGAAGAGGTAGGGGGTGGTGATGGCTACACCTTC. The encoded protein is CSVEEVGGGDGYTF.

This clonotype was found many times. The V call is TRBV9, the J call TRBJ1-2, with 8 positions matching TRBD1. Germline loops: CDR1 SGDLS, CDR2 YYNGEE. The ends lost 2 bases at V and 7 bases at J; junction bases unmatched: 4. This CDR3 contains 13 residues. CDR3 DNA: TGTGCCAGCAGCGTGAGGACAGGGTCTGGCTACACCTTC. This sequence encodes CASSVRTGSGYTF.

This clonotype showed up many times. This chain joins TRBV6-5 and TRBJ2-5; 7 nucleotides match TRBD2. With V trimmed by 2 bases and J by 4 bases, 7 bases remained unmatched. Germline CDR1 is MNHEY and CDR2 is SVGAGI. There are 15 residues in the CDR3. CDR3 bases: TGTGCCAGCAGTTACGACAGCGGGAAGGGAGAGACCCAGTACTTC. Amino acid sequence: CASSYDSGKGETQYF.